One and the same sample provided the 28 T cell receptor beta chains below, sequenced in a study of T cell responses to AZD1222 COVID-19 vaccine. The protocol was immunoSEQ multiplex PCR, while the TCRdb copy is restricted to in-frame clones and leaves out a portion. The repertoire holds about 170,000 clones, with 70% to 90% as singletons. The sample was peripheral blood, taken 28 days after the second AZD1222 dose. All receptors come from an adult who received the AZD1222 COVID-19 vaccine.

The chain has TRBV5-1 and TRBJ1-6, with 7 bases that match TRBD1. V trimming: 0 bases; J trimming: 7 bases; junction bases outside the gene matches: 4. The CDR3 is made up of 15 amino acids. Germline CDR1 SGHRS, CDR2 YFSETQ. CDR3 protein: CASSLGDSGNSPLHF. Here the CDR3 DNA reads TGCGCCAGCAGCTTGGGGGACAGTGGGAATTCACCCCTCCACTTT.

DNA of the CDR3: TGTGCTAGTGGTCCCCCGATAGGTTTCGGGCAGTACTTC. Amino acids: CASGPPIGFGQYF. This chain links TRBV12-5 with TRBJ2-7; D gene uncertain. The germline gives CDR1 LGHNT, CDR2 FRNRAP. Trimming removed 5 bases from V and 9 bases from J, with 17 bases in between. The CDR3 sequence is 13 residues long.

This chain joins TRBV5-6 and TRBJ2-7; 9 nucleotides match TRBD2. The V and J ends lost 3 bases and 0 bases, in that order; junction bases with no gene match: 10. The CDR3 spans 17 residues. Germline V lookup: CDR1 SGHDT, CDR2 YYEEEE. CDR3 sequence reads: CASSWGASGASSYEQYF. CDR3 nucleotide sequence: TGTGCCAGCAGCTGGGGGGCTAGCGGGGCTAGCTCCTACGAGCAGTACTTC.

This clone was counted a single time. The V and J genes are TRBV18 and TRBJ1-1; maybe TRBD1 (6 bases). The germline V gene has CDR1 KGHSH and CDR2 LQKENI. The CDR3 has 16 amino acids. V dropped 3 bases and J dropped 6 bases, with 20 bases sitting between them. The CDR3 sequence: CASSPTGHRGGPEAFF. The CDR3 nucleotides read TGTGCCAGCTCACCCACAGGCCATAGGGGGGGCCCTGAAGCTTTCTTT.

The rearrangement joins TRBV20-1 to TRBJ2-7; D gene uncertain. V was pared by 4 bases and J by 7 bases, with 11 bases between. Germline V gene sequence: CDR1 DFQATT, CDR2 SNEGSKA (reference sequence). The CDR3 length is 11 residues. The CDR3 DNA reads TGCAGTGCTAAGTCCGGGCATGAGCAGTACTTC. This codes for CSAKSGHEQYF.

The chain has TRBV5-1 and TRBJ1-3; D ambiguous. V was shortened by 2 bases and J by 1 base, with 7 bases between the two germline ends. CDR3 size: 14 residues. Germline V CDR1 and CDR2: SGHRS, YFSETQ. The CDR3 reads CASSFGNSGNTIYF. Here the CDR3 DNA reads TGCGCCAGCAGCTTTGGTAATTCTGGAAACACCATATATTTT. Using reference TRBV5-1 and TRBJ1-3 for the parts outside the CDR3, the full variable domain is KAGVTQTPRYLIKTRGQQVTLSCSPISGHRSVSWYQQTPGQGLQFLFEYFSETQRNKGNFPGRFSGRQFSNSRSEMNVSTLELGDSALYLCASSFGNSGNTIYFGEGSWLTVV.

CDR3 residues: CASSREVVGYTF. The DNA for the CDR3 is TGTGCCAGCAGCAGGGAAGTGGTTGGCTACACCTTC. This sequence joins TRBV6-5 and TRBJ1-2; D perhaps matches TRBD1 (5 bases). The CDR3 is 12 amino acids. Germline loops: CDR1 MNHEY, CDR2 SVGAGI. Deletions cut 6 bases from V and 7 bases from J, with 12 bases between.

CDR3 nucleotides: TGTGCCATCAGTGAGACCGGGACAGGGAAGCTGAATGCTTTCTTT. As protein: CAISETGTGKLNAFF. The chain carries TRBV10-3 and TRBJ1-1; 9 nucleotides line up with TRBD1. V gave up 2 bases and J gave up 11 bases; unmatched junction bases: 12. CDR1 is ENHRY and CDR2 is SYGVKD in the germline V gene. The CDR3 runs to 15 residues.

The V call is TRBV23-1, the J call TRBJ2-7, with D perhaps TRBD2 (5 bases). TRBV23-1 is classed as an ORF, of uncertain function. V lost 6 bases and J 6 bases, leaving 18 bases between the germline ends. The CDR3 sequence is 14 residues long. CDR3 region: CASSSPTFGSEQYF. CDR3 sequence (DNA): TGCGCCAGCAGCAGCCCTACGTTTGGGAGCGAGCAGTACTTC.

V is TRBV29-1 and J is TRBJ1-2; 7 nucleotides align to TRBD1. J gave up 1 base and V 6 bases, and 8 bases lay outside the gene matches. Germline V lookup: CDR1 SQVTM, CDR2 ANQGSEA. The CDR3 extends over 14 amino acids. Here the CDR3 reads CSVATGKVNYGYTF. In nucleotides, the CDR3 is TGCAGCGTGGCGACAGGGAAGGTTAACTATGGCTACACCTTC.

This chain links TRBV19 with TRBJ2-2, with 9 bases that match TRBD1. From germline, CDR1 is LNHDA and CDR2 SQIVND (reference sequence). Trimming cost V 3 bases and J 2 bases; bases outside gene matches: 7. The CDR3 consists of 17 residues. The CDR3 coding sequence is TGTGCCAGTAGTATCTATCCGGGACAGGGCAACACCGGGGAGCTGTTTTTT. Translating it yields CASSIYPGQGNTGELFF.

This clone was counted a few times. This sequence joins TRBV7-6 and TRBJ2-7; D may be TRBD1 (6 bases). CDR3 size: 16 residues. Deletions cut 4 bases from V and 3 bases from J, with 19 bases between. Germline assignment: CDR1 SGHVS and CDR2 FNYEAQ. CDR3 sequence reads: CASSSTTGMPFYEQYF. In DNA form, the CDR3 reads TGTGCCAGCAGCTCGACCACAGGGATGCCCTTCTACGAGCAGTACTTC.

The V and J genes are TRBV6-5 and TRBJ1-5; D uncertain. Deletions cut 4 bases from V and 0 bases from J, with 13 bases between. In germline, CDR1 is MNHEY, CDR2 SVGAGI. The CDR3 has 16 residues. The CDR3 nucleotides are TGTGCCAGCAGTTCGAGGCACACTTATAGCAATCAGCCCCAGCATTTT. Translating gives CASSSRHTYSNQPQHF.

The rearrangement joins TRBV11-3 to TRBJ1-1; D is possibly TRBD1 (5 bases). Trimming took off 5 bases at V and 3 bases at J, with 28 bases between the two ends. CDR1 and CDR2 from the germline V gene are SGHNT and YENEEA. This CDR3 contains 19 residues. CDR3: CASSLGAANSQQEDTEAFF. CDR3 bases: TGTGCCAGCAGCCTAGGGGCAGCGAACTCACAACAGGAGGACACTGAAGCTTTCTTT.

The chain uses TRBV3-1 (or the pseudogene TRBV3-2) and TRBJ1-2, with D perhaps matching TRBD1 (5 bases). The ends were cut back, 5 bases at V and 7 bases at J, with 14 bases in the middle. Looked up from germline, CDR1 is LGHDT and CDR2 is YNNKEL (reference sequence). The CDR3 spans 13 residues. The CDR3 reads CASSSVGESGYTF. CDR3 sequence (DNA): TGTGCCAGCAGCTCCGTAGGGGAAAGTGGCTACACCTTC.

The chain links TRBV6-5 to TRBJ1-5, with D unresolved. Trimming left V 0 bases short and J 5 bases short, with 8 bases between. The CDR3 is 14 amino acids. Germline V lookup: CDR1 MNHEY, CDR2 SVGAGI. CDR3 nucleotides: TGTGCCAGCAGTTACTCGTTCGGGGATCAGCCCCAGCATTTT. Encoded protein: CASSYSFGDQPQHF.

The CDR3, as DNA: TGTGCCAGCAGACCCGGTCGGAACACTGAAGCTTTCTTT. This encodes CASRPGRNTEAFF. The J gene is TRBJ1-1, the V gene TRBV12-3 or TRBV12-4; D call uncertain. The CDR3 contains 13 residues. V lost 6 bases to trimming and J lost 1 base, with 9 bases between them.

The J gene is TRBJ2-7, the V gene TRBV18; D may be TRBD2 (6 bases). Trimming shortened V by 6 bases and J by 1 base, and 13 bases separated the two germline ends. The CDR3 length is 14 residues. Germline-derived CDR1 and CDR2 are KGHSH and LQKENI. The CDR3 is CASSPSSGSYEQYF. Written as DNA, the CDR3 is TGTGCCAGCTCCCCAAGTAGCGGATCCTACGAGCAGTACTTC.

The V and J genes are TRBV12-3 or TRBV12-4 and TRBJ2-1; tentatively, D is TRBD1 (6 bases). Trimming shortened V by 11 bases and J by 3 bases, and 14 bases separated the two germline ends. CDR3 length: 13 residues. Here the CDR3 reads CAGEGDVYNEQFF. The CDR3 coding sequence is TGTGCCGGCGAGGGGGACGTCTACAATGAGCAGTTCTTC.

This sequence joins TRBV19 and TRBJ1-1; the D gene is possibly TRBD1 (6 bases). The CDR3 has 13 amino acids. V gave up 8 bases and J gave up 7 bases, with 17 bases separating them. The germline CDR1 and CDR2 sequences are LNHDA and SQIVND (reference sequence). CDR3 nucleotide sequence: TGTGCCAGTGCCCGGGGGGCCGGTCTTGAAGCTTTCTTT. It yields the protein CASARGAGLEAFF.

The CDR3 DNA follows: TGTGCCAGCAGCTCAAGGGCACTAGCGGGGGGGACTAGCACAGATACGCAGTATTTT. It codes for CASSSRALAGGTSTDTQYF. The chain has TRBV11-2 and TRBJ2-3; the match to TRBD2 covers 13 bases. In germline, CDR1 is SGHAT, CDR2 FQNNGV. The CDR3 is made up of 19 amino acids. V shed 4 bases, J shed 0 bases, and the junction held 10 bases outside the gene matches.

For this clone: A read error may account for a junction end that differs from germline. The V gene is TRBV19, the J gene TRBJ1-2, with D uncertain. This CDR3 comprises 14 residues. The germline gives CDR1 LNHDA, CDR2 SQIVND (reference sequence). The CDR3 reads CASSIDGTLGGYTF. The DNA of the CDR3 is TGTGCCAGTAGCATAGACGGAACCTTGGGGGGCTACACCTTC.

This CDR3 is CASSPYGLPPNTEAFF. CDR3 in DNA: TGTGCCAGTAGCCCGTACGGGCTTCCTCCGAACACTGAAGCTTTCTTT. The chain couples TRBV19 to TRBJ1-1; unclear D gene. The CDR3 runs to 16 residues. The germline V gene has CDR1 LNHDA and CDR2 SQIVND (reference sequence). V was shortened by 6 bases and J by 1 base, with 18 bases between the two germline ends.

This chain uses TRBV6-4 with TRBJ2-6; D might be TRBD1 (6 bases). Germline V gives CDR1 MRHNA, CDR2 SNTAGT. The CDR3 has 14 residues. The V end lost 5 bases, the J end lost 3 bases, and 8 bases lay between the germline ends. CDR3 amino acids: CASSQGIGANVLTF. The CDR3 region has the DNA TGTGCCAGCAGTCAGGGGATTGGGGCCAACGTCCTGACTTTC.

This chain uses TRBV5-4 with TRBJ2-5, with 10 bases aligning to TRBD2. The V gene end was trimmed by 2 bases and the J gene end by 5 bases; junction bases not matched to a gene: 3. The CDR3 is made up of 14 amino acids. The germline CDR1 and CDR2 sequences are SGHNT and YYREEE (reference sequence). CDR3 in amino acids: CASSLAGGHETQYF. The CDR3 DNA is TGTGCCAGCAGCTTAGCGGGGGGGCACGAGACCCAGTACTTC.

The chain employs TRBV6-2 or TRBV6-3 and TRBJ2-7, with D unresolved. Trimming left V 3 bases short and J 2 bases short, with 11 bases between. The CDR3 has 14 residues. Germline loops: CDR1 MNHEY, CDR2 SVGEGT. The CDR3 region is CASSYRDRAYEQYF. The CDR3 DNA sequence: TGTGCCAGCAGTTATAGGGATCGAGCCTACGAGCAGTACTTC.

The rearrangement uses TRBV28 and TRBJ2-7, with TRBD2 matching 8 bases. V lost 3 bases to trimming and J lost 3 bases; unmatched junction nucleotides: 7. CDR3 length: 15 residues. Germline assignment: CDR1 MDHEN and CDR2 SYDVKM. The CDR3 nucleotides are TGTGCCAGCAGTTTCAAAGCGGGGGCCCACTACGAGCAGTACTTC. Amino acids: CASSFKAGAHYEQYF. Using reference TRBV28 and TRBJ2-7 for the parts outside the CDR3, the full variable domain is DVKVTQSSRYLVKRTGEKVFLECVQDMDHENMFWYRQDPGLGLRLIYFSYDVKMKEKGDIPEGYSVSREKKERFSLILESASTNQTSMYLCASSFKAGAHYEQYFGPGTRLTVT.

The CDR3 loop is CASSRRDRTGELFF. In nucleotides, the CDR3 is TGTGCCAGCAGCCGGAGGGACCGAACCGGGGAGCTGTTTTTT. The rearrangement uses TRBV2 and TRBJ2-2; perhaps TRBD2 as D (6 bases). The germline gives CDR1 SNHLY, CDR2 FYNNEI. V was pared by 6 bases and J by 5 bases, with 13 bases between. The CDR3 contains 14 residues. Together with reference TRBV2 and TRBJ2-2, the CDR3 gives the full variable domain: EPEVTQTPSHQVTQMGQEVILRCVPISNHLYFYWYRQILGQKVEFLVSFYNNEISEKSEIFDDQFSVERPDGSNFTLKIRSTKLEDSAMYFCASSRRDRTGELFFGEGSRLTVL.